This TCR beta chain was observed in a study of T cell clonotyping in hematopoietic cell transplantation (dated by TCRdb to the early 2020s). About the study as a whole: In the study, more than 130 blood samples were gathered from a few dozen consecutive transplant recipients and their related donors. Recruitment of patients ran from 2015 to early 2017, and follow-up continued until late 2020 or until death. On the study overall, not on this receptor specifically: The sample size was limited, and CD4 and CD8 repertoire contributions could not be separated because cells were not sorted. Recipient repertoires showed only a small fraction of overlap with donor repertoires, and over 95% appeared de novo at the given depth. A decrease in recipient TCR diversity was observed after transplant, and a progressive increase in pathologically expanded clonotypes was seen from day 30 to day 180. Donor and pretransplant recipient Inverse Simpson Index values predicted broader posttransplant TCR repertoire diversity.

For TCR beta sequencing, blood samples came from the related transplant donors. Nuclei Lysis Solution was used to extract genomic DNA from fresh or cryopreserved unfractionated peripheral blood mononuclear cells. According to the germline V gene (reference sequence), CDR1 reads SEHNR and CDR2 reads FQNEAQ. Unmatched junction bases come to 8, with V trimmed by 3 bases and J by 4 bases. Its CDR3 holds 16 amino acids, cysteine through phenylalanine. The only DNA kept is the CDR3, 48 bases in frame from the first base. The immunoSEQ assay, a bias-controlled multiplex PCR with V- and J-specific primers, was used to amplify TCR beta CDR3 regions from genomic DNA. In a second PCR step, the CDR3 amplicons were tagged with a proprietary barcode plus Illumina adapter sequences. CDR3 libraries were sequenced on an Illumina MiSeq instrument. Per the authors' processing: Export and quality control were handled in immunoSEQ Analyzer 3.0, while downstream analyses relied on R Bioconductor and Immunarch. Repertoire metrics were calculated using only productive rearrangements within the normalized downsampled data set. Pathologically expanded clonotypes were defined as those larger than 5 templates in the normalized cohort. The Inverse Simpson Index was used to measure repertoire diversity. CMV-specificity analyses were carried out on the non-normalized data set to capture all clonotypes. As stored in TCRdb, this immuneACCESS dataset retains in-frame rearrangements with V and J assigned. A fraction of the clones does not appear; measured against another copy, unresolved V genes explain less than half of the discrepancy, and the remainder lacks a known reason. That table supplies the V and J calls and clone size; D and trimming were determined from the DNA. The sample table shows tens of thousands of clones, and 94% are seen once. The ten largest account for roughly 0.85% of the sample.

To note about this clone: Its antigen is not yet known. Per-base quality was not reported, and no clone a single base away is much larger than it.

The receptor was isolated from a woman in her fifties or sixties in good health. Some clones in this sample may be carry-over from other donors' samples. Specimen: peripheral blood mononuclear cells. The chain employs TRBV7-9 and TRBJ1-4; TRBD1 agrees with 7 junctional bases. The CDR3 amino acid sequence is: CASSFGVGQNNEKLFF. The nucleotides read TGTGCCAGCAGCTTCGGGGTGGGACAGAATAATGAAAAACTGTTTTTT.